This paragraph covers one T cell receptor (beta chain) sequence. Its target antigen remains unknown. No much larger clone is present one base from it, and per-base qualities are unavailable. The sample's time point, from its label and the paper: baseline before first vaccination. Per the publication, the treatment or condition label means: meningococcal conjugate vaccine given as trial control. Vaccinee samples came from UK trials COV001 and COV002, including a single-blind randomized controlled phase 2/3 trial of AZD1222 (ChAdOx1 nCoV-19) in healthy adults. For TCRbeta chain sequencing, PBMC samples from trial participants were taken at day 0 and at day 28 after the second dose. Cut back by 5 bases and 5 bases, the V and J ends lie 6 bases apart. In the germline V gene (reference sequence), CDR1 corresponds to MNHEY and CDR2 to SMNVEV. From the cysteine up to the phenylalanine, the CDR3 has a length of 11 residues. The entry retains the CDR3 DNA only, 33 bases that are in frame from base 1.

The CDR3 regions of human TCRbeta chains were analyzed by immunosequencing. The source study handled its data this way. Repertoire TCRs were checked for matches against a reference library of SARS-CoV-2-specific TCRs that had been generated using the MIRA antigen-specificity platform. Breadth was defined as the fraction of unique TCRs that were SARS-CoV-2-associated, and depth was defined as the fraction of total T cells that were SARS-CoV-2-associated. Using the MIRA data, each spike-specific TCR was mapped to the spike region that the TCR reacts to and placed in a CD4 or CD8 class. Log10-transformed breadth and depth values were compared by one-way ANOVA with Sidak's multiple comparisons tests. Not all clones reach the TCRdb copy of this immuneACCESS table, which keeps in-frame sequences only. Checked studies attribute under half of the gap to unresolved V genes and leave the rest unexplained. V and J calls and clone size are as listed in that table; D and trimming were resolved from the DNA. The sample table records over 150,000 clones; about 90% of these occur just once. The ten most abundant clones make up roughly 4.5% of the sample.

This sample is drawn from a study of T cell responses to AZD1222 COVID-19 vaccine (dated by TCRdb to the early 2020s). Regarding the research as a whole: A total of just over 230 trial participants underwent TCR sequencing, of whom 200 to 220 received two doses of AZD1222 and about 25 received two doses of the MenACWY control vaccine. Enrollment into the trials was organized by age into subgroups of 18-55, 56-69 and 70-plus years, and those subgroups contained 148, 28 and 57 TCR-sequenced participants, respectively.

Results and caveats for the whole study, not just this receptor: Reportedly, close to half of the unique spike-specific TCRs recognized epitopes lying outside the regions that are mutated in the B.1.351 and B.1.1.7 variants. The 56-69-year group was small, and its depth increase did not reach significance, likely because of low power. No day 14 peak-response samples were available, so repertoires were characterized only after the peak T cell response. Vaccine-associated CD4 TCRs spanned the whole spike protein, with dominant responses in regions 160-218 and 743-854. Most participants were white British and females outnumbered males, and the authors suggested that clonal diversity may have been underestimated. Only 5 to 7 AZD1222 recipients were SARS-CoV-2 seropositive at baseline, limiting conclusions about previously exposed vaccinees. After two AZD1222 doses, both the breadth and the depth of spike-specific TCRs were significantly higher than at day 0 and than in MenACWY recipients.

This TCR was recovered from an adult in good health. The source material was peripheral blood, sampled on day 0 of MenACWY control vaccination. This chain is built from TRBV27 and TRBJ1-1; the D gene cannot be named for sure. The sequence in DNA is TGTGCCAGCAGTAGTGGAACTGAAGCTTTCTTT. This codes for CASSSGTEAFF.